The 22 T cell receptor beta chains given below trace back to one sample, sequenced in a study of beta chain features in type 1 diabetes. Expressed TCRB transcripts were sequenced, since all the RNA that had been isolated was reverse transcribed. Only in-frame clones appear in the TCRdb table, and some are missing; sequencing was by immunoSEQ multiplex PCR. The sample holds about 260,000 clones, 20% seen once. These receptors lack a known antigen. Study outcomes and limitations: For Type 1 diabetes patients, all four CD4+ subsets carried TCRB CDR3s that were moderately but significantly shorter.

The sequenced material came from naive CD4+ T cells from blood. The receptors shown here come from a woman aged 40 to 50 with type 1 diabetes.

A few counts support this clone. This sequence joins TRBV6-5 and TRBJ2-6; D is possibly TRBD1 (6 bases). The germline CDR1 and CDR2 sequences are MNHEY and SVGAGI. This CDR3 is built from 16 residues. Trimming removed 2 bases at V and 1 base at J, with 9 bases between. As DNA, the CDR3 is TGTGCCAGCAGTTACGGGCAGGGGTCTGGGGCCAACGTCCTGACTTTC. The encoded protein is CASSYGQGSGANVLTF.

This clone was observed a handful of times. The chain uses TRBV7-6 and TRBJ2-7; D may be TRBD2 (5 bases). V was trimmed by 1 base and J by 0 bases, leaving 10 bases between them. Germline assignment: CDR1 SGHVS and CDR2 FNYEAQ. The CDR3 has 15 amino acids. Here the CDR3 reads CASSLGTESSYEQYF. The CDR3 DNA is TGTGCCAGCAGCTTAGGGACTGAGAGCTCCTACGAGCAGTACTTC.

The CDR3 bases are TGCGCCAGCAGCCAAGACGAGGTCGGAGGTGAAAAACTGTTTTTT. Translating it yields CASSQDEVGGEKLFF. The chain links TRBV4-1 to TRBJ1-4, with no clear D. Trimming pared 0 bases from V and 7 bases from J, leaving 12 bases between. Germline V gene lookup returns CDR1 MGHRA and CDR2 YSYEKL. This CDR3 is built from 15 residues.

This clone was observed a few times. The chain is built from TRBV7-8 and TRBJ1-3; D is uncertain. Looked up from germline, CDR1 is SGHVS and CDR2 is FQNEAQ. The CDR3 spans 13 residues. V gave up 1 base and J gave up 9 bases, with 10 bases separating them. The CDR3 spells CASSLGLDGTIYF. CDR3 sequence (DNA): TGTGCCAGCAGCTTAGGACTCGACGGCACCATATATTTT.

This clone showed up just a few times. This chain joins TRBV19 and TRBJ1-1; D ambiguous. Deletions cut 7 bases from V and 4 bases from J, with 19 bases between. CDR3 size: 15 residues. Germline assignment: CDR1 LNHDA and CDR2 SQIVND (reference sequence). The CDR3 region is CASMEPGRLGTEAFF. The CDR3 bases are TGTGCCAGTATGGAGCCCGGGAGATTAGGCACTGAAGCTTTCTTT.

This chain connects TRBV29-1 to TRBJ2-7; no clear D gene. The CDR3 has 11 residues. V lost 5 bases and J 0 bases, leaving 5 bases between the germline ends. CDR1 and CDR2 (germline): SQVTM, ANQGSEA. The CDR3 nucleotides read TGCAGCGTTTCGAGCTCCTACGAGCAGTACTTC. It encodes CSVSSSYEQYF.

About this clone itself: The same CDR3 can be traced to other DNA sequences in this sample. The chain combines TRBV7-9 with TRBJ2-7; D is unresolved. The CDR3 loop spans 11 amino acids. V dropped 5 bases and J dropped 4 bases, with 6 bases sitting between them. The germline CDR1 and CDR2 sequences are SEHNR and FQNEAQ (reference sequence). CDR3 DNA sequence: TGTGCCAGCAGCCCGGGTTACGAGCAGTACTTC. Protein: CASSPGYEQYF.

The chain recombines TRBV6-6 with TRBJ1-6, with a possible D match to TRBD1 (5 bases). Germline V CDR1 and CDR2: MNHNY, SVGAGI (reference sequence). Trimming removed 6 bases at V and 6 bases at J, with 15 bases between. The length of the CDR3 is 15 residues. CDR3 nucleotide sequence: TGTGCCAGCAGCCCCCTCGCGGGGGGTAATTCACCCCTCCACTTT. Translation: CASSPLAGGNSPLHF.

A few counts support this clone. V and J are TRBV9 and TRBJ2-1, with 15 nucleotides matching TRBD2. With V trimmed by 4 bases and J by 7 bases, 3 bases remained unmatched. CDR3 size: 15 residues. CDR1 is SGDLS, CDR2 YYNGEE, per germline. The CDR3 protein is CASSRGTSGGNEQFF. Written as DNA, the CDR3 is TGTGCCAGCAGCAGAGGGACTAGCGGGGGGAATGAGCAGTTCTTC.

The chain employs TRBV18 and TRBJ1-2; 7 positions agree with TRBD1. The CDR3 loop spans 14 amino acids. Germline trimming cut 3 bases from V and 3 bases from J; bases unmatched to any gene: 4. Germline assignment: CDR1 KGHSH and CDR2 LQKENI. The CDR3 sequence: CASSPLGTDYGYTF. As DNA, the CDR3 is TGTGCCAGCTCACCCCTTGGGACAGACTATGGCTACACCTTC.

J is TRBJ1-2 and V is TRBV6-5; TRBD1 aligns across 8 bases. The CDR3 consists of 14 residues. In germline, CDR1 is MNHEY, CDR2 SVGAGI. The ends lost 2 bases at V and 5 bases at J; junction bases unmatched: 4. CDR3: CASSYGQGRYGYTF. In nucleotides, the CDR3 is TGTGCCAGCAGTTACGGACAGGGTCGGTATGGCTACACCTTC.

The V call is TRBV29-1, the J call TRBJ2-6; 12 nucleotides agree with TRBD1. Germline trimming cut 4 bases from V and 0 bases from J; bases unmatched to any gene: 7. The CDR3 has 18 amino acids. Germline V gene lookup returns CDR1 SQVTM and CDR2 ANQGSEA. The CDR3 reads CSVGDRGLSSSGANVLTF. In DNA form, the CDR3 reads TGCAGCGTTGGGGACAGGGGGCTCTCCAGCTCTGGGGCCAACGTCCTGACTTTC.

The V gene is TRBV28, the J gene TRBJ1-1; D uncertain. This CDR3 spans 14 amino acids. The ends were cut back, 7 bases at V and 1 base at J, with 13 bases in the middle. CDR1 is MDHEN, CDR2 SYDVKM, per germline. The CDR3 loop is CASTLQPRNTEAFF. In nucleotides, the CDR3 is TGTGCCAGCACCCTACAGCCCCGGAACACTGAAGCTTTCTTT.

This clone occurred a few times. The rearrangement links TRBV9 to TRBJ2-1; 7 bases agree with TRBD2. The CDR3 loop spans 14 amino acids. J was trimmed by 8 bases and V by 0 bases; bases with no gene match: 5. Germline V gives CDR1 SGDLS, CDR2 YYNGEE. CDR3 protein: CASSVGEGRDEQFF. CDR3 in DNA: TGTGCCAGCAGCGTAGGGGAGGGGCGGGATGAGCAGTTCTTC. Full variable domain (rest looked up from reference TRBV9 and TRBJ2-1): DSGVTQTPKHLITATGQRVTLRCSPRSGDLSVYWYQQSLDQGLQFLIQYYNGEERAKGNILERFSAQQFPDLHSELNLSSLELGDSALYFCASSVGEGRDEQFFGPGTRLTVL.

This sequence joins TRBV29-1 and TRBJ2-1; the D gene is possibly TRBD2 (7 bases). The V and J ends lost 5 bases and 2 bases respectively, with 16 bases between them. Per the germline V gene, CDR1 is SQVTM and CDR2 is ANQGSEA. The CDR3 loop spans 15 amino acids. CDR3 in amino acids: CSVIGEGGTYNEQFF. The CDR3 region has the DNA TGCAGCGTTATTGGGGAGGGGGGGACCTACAATGAGCAGTTCTTC.

This clone has only a few counts. V is TRBV9 and J is TRBJ1-2; TRBD1 might be the D (5 bases). V gave up 3 bases and J gave up 4 bases, with 28 bases separating them. Germline values: CDR1 SGDLS, CDR2 YYNGEE. The CDR3 contains 19 residues. For the CDR3, the DNA is TGTGCCAGCAGCGCGGGGGAGGACCGCCGCGCTCGACCACTCTATGGCTACACCTTC. This codes for CASSAGEDRRARPLYGYTF.

This clone appeared a few times. The chain joins TRBV28 to TRBJ2-5, with 8 bases aligning to TRBD1. J gave up 2 bases and V 4 bases, and 0 bases lay outside the gene matches. The germline CDR1 and CDR2 sequences are MDHEN and SYDVKM. The CDR3 loop spans 13 amino acids. The CDR3 sequence: CASSWDRQETQYF. The CDR3 coding sequence is TGTGCCAGCAGTTGGGACAGGCAAGAGACCCAGTACTTC.

J is TRBJ1-1 and V is TRBV29-1, with 9 positions matching TRBD1. V lost 2 bases and J lost 9; bases outside the gene matches: 4. The CDR3 has 12 amino acids. Per the germline V gene, CDR1 is SQVTM and CDR2 is ANQGSEA. Here the CDR3 DNA reads TGCAGCGTTGAACCCGGGACAGGGAAAGCTTTCTTT. As protein: CSVEPGTGKAFF.

This clone was counted a few times. The chain joins TRBV25-1 to TRBJ1-6, with D unclear. V gave up 11 bases and J gave up 10 bases, with 15 bases separating them. The CDR3 totals 12 residues. CDR1 is MGHDK, CDR2 SYGVNS, per germline. CDR3 loop: CASSGVRSPLHF. As DNA, the CDR3 is TGTGCCTCCAGCGGGGTTAGGTCACCCCTCCACTTT.

The chain joins TRBV18 to TRBJ2-7; D may be TRBD1 (6 bases). Germline CDR1 is KGHSH and CDR2 is LQKENI. The CDR3 spans 13 residues. V shed 3 bases and J shed 7 bases, with 13 bases lying between them. The DNA of the CDR3 is TGTGCCAGCTCACCGGTCAGGGGACCTGAGCAGTACTTC. It yields the protein CASSPVRGPEQYF.

This clone turned up a few times. The chain carries TRBV30 and TRBJ2-1; a weak D match, TRBD2 (6 bases). Germline V gene data show CDR1 as GTSNPN and CDR2 as SVGIG (reference sequence). The CDR3 is made up of 16 amino acids. Between the trimmed V and J ends, which lost 5 bases and 7 bases, there was a span of 24 bases. The CDR3 protein is CAWGGDRDLVGNEQFF. CDR3 nucleotide sequence: TGTGCCTGGGGGGGAGACCGGGACTTAGTTGGGAATGAGCAGTTCTTC.

This clone was counted between two and nine times. The rearrangement links TRBV29-1 to TRBJ2-3; TRBD2 might be the D (5 bases). Germline CDR1 is SQVTM and CDR2 is ANQGSEA. Trimming removed 4 bases at V and 8 bases at J, with 13 bases between. The CDR3 runs 12 residues. Here the CDR3 DNA reads TGCAGCGTTGCAAATGTTGAGGGTACGCAGTATTTT. Residues: CSVANVEGTQYF.